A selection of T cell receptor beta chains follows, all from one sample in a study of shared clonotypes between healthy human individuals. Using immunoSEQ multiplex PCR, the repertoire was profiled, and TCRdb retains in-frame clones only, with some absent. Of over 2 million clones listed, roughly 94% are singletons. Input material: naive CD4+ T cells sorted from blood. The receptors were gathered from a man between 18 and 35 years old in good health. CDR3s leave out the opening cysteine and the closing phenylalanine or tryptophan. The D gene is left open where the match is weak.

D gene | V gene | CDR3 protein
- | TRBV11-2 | ASSHKDSGNYNTQY
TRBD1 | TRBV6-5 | ASSYTPGQGTQY
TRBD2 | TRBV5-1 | ASSLPGLAGVTEQF
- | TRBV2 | ASSEGRDTRGANTIY
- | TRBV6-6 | ASSYATIFDTQY
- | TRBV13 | ASSPSARSGNTIY
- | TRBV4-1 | ASSPQVSSYNSPLH
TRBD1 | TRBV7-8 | ASTSSWGQGQETQY
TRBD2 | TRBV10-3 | AISASGYTDTQY
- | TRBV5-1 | ASSPQGPRIQETQY
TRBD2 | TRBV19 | ASGNILPPSGNHNEQF
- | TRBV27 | ASSFQRDQPQH
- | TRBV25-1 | ASSEYSGDPLGNTIY
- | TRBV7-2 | ASRESYSNQPQH
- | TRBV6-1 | ASSEAYGPQH
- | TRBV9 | ASSVGRSTDTQY
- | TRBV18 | ASSPGLNQPQH
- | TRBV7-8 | ASSQGGETQY